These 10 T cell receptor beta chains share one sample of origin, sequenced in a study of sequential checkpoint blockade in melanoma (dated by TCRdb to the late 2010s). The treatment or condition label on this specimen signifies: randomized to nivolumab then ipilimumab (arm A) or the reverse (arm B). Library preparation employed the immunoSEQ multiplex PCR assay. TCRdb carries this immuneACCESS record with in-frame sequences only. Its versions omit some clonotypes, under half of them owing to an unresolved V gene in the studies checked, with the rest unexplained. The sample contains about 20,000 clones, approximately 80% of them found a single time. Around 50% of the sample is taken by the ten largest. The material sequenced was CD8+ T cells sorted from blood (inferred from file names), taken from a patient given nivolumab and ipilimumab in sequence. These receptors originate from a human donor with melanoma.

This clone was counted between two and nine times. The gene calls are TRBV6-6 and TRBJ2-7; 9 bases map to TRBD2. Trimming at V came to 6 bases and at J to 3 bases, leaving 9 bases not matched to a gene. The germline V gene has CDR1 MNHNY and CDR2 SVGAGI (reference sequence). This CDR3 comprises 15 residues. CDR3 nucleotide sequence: TGTGCCAGCAGAAAGGGCGGGGGGGGTTTCTACGAGCAGTACTTC. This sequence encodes CASRKGGGGFYEQYF.

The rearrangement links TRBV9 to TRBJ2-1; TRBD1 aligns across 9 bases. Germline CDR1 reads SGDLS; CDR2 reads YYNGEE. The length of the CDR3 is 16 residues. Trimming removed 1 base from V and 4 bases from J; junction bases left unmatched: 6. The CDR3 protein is CASSVRPGQGYNEQFF. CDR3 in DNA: TGTGCCAGCAGCGTACGTCCGGGACAGGGATACAATGAGCAGTTCTTC. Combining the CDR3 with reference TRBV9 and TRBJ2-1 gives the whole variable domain DSGVTQTPKHLITATGQRVTLRCSPRSGDLSVYWYQQSLDQGLQFLIQYYNGEERAKGNILERFSAQQFPDLHSELNLSSLELGDSALYFCASSVRPGQGYNEQFFGPGTRLTVL.

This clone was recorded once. This CDR3 reads CASSLFDVETSAGNEQFF. CDR3 in DNA: TGTGCCAGCAGCTTATTCGATGTCGAGACTAGCGCAGGCAATGAGCAGTTCTTC. This chain connects TRBV7-9 to TRBJ2-1; 8 bases fit TRBD2. V dropped 2 bases and J dropped 6; count of bases not matched to a gene: 15. Germline CDR1 SEHNR, CDR2 FQNEAQ (reference sequence). The CDR3 length is 18 residues.

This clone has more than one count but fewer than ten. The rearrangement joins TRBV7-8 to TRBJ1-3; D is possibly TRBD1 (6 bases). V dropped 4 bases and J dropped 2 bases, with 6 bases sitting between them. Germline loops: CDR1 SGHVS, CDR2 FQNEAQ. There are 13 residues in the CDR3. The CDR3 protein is CASSWDTGNTIYF. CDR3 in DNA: TGTGCCAGCAGCTGGGACACTGGAAACACCATATATTTT.

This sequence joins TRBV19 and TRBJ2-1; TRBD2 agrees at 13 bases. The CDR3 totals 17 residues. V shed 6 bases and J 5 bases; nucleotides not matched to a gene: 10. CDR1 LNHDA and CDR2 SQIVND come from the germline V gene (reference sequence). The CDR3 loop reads CASSLTSGGATNNEQFF. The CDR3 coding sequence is TGTGCCAGTAGCCTCACTAGCGGGGGGGCGACCAACAATGAGCAGTTCTTC.

CDR3 amino acids: CASESSGAHLSDEQYF. CDR3 bases: TGTGCCAGTGAGTCCTCAGGGGCGCACCTTTCGGACGAGCAGTACTTC. The rearrangement joins TRBV2 to TRBJ2-7; D may be TRBD1 (6 bases). V was pared by 9 bases and J by 5 bases, with 26 bases between. The CDR3 runs to 16 residues. Germline V CDR1 and CDR2: SNHLY, FYNNEI.

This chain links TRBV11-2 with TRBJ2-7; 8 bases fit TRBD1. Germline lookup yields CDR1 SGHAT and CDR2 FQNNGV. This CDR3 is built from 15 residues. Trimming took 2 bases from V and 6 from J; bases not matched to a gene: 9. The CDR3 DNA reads TGTGCCAGCAGCTTAAGGTTAGGGACAGGACGCGAGCAGTACTTC. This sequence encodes CASSLRLGTGREQYF. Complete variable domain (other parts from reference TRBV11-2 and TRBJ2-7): EAGVAQSPRYKIIEKRQSVAFWCNPISGHATLYWYQQILGQGPKLLIQFQNNGVVDDSQLPKDRFSAERLKGVDSTLKIQPAKLEDSAVYLCASSLRLGTGREQYFGPGTRLTVT.

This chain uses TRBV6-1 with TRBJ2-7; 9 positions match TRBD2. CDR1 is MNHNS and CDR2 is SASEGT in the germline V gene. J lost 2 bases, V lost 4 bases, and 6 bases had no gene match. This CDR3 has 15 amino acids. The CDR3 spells CASSGRLAGAYEQYF. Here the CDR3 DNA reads TGTGCCAGCAGTGGGCGTTTAGCGGGGGCCTACGAGCAGTACTTC.

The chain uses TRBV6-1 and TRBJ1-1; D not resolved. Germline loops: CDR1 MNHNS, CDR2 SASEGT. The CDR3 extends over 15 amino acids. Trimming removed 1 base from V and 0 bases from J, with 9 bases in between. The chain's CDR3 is CASSEVRGMNTEAFF. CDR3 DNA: TGTGCCAGCAGTGAAGTTCGCGGAATGAACACTGAAGCTTTCTTT.

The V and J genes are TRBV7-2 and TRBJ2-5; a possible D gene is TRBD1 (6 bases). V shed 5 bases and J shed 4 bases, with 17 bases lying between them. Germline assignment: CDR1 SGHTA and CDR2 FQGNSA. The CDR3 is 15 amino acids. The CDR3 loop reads CASSNYGTWGETQYF. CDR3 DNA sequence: TGTGCCAGCAGCAACTACGGGACATGGGGAGAGACCCAGTACTTC.